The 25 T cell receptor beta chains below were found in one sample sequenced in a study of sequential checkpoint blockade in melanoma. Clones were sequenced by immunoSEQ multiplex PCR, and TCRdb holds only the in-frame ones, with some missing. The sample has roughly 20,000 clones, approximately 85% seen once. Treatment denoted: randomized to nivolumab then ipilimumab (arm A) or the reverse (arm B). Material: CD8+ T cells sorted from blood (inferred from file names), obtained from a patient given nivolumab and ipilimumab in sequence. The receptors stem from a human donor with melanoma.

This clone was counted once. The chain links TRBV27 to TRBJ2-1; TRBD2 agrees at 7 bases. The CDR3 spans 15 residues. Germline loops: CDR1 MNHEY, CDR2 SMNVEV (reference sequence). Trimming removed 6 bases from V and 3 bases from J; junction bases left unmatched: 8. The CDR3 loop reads CASRRPGLSYNEQFF. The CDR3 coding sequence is TGTGCCAGCAGGCGCCCGGGACTAAGCTACAATGAGCAGTTCTTC.

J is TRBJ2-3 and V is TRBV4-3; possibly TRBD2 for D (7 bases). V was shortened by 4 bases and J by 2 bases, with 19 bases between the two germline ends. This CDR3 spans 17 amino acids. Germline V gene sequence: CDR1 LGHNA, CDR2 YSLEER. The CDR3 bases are TGCGCCAGCAGCCCCGAGGTGGCGGGGGCGTTCACAGATACGCAGTATTTT. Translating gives CASSPEVAGAFTDTQYF.

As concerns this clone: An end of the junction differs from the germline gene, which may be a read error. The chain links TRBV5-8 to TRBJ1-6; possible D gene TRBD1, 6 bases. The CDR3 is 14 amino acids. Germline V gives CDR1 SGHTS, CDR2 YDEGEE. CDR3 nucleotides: TGCGCCAGCAGCCAGGACAGAGGAAATTCACCCCTCCACTTT. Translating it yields CASSQDRGNSPLHF.

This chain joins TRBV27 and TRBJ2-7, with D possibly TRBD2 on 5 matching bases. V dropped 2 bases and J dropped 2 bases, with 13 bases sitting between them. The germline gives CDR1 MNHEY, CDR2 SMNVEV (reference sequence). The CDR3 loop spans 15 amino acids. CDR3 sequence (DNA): TGTGCCAGCAGTTTAGGGCAACTAGGAGCCTACGAGCAGTACTTC. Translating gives CASSLGQLGAYEQYF.

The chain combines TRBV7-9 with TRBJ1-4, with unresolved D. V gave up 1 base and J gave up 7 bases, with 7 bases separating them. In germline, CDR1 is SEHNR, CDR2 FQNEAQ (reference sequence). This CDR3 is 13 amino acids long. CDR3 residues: CASSLGRGEKLFF. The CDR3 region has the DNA TGTGCCAGCAGCTTAGGCCGGGGTGAAAAACTGTTTTTT.

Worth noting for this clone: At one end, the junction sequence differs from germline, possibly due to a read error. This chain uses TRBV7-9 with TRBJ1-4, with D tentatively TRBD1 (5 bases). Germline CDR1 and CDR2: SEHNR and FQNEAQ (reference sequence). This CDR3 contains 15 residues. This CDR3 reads CASSLDGTTSEKLFF. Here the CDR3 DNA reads TGTGCCAGCAGCTTAGACGGGACTACTAGTGAAAAACTGTTTTTT.

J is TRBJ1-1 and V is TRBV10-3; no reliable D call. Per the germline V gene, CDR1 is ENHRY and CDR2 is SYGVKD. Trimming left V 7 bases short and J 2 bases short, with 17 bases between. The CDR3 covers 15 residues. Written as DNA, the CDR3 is TGTGCCATCAAGGGAGCTAGTGAGATTAACACTGAAGCTTTCTTT. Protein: CAIKGASEINTEAFF.

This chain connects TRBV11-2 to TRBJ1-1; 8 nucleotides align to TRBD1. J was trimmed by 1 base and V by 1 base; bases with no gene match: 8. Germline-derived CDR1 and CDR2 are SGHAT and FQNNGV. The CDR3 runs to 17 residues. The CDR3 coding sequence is TGTGCCAGCAGCTTAGCCATCGTGACAGGGGCGAACACTGAAGCTTTCTTT. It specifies CASSLAIVTGANTEAFF.

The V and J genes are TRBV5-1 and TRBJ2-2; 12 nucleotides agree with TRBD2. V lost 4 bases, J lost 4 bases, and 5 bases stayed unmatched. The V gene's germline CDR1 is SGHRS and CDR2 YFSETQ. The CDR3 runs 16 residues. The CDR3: CASSRSSGGATGELFF. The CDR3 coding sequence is TGCGCCAGCAGCCGATCTAGCGGGGGGGCCACCGGGGAGCTGTTTTTT.

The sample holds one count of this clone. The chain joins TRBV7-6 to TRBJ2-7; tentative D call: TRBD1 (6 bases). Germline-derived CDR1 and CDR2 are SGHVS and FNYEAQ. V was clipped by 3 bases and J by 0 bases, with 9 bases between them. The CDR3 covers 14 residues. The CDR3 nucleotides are TGTGCCAGCAGCTTTGGGGACACCTCCTACGAGCAGTACTTC. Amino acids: CASSFGDTSYEQYF.

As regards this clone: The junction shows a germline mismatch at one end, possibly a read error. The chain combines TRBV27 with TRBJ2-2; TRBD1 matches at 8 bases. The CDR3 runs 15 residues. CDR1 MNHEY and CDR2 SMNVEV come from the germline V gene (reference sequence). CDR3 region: CASSISGQGTGELFF. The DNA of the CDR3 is TGTGCCAGCAGTATATCCGGACAGGGCACCGGGGAGCTGTTTTTT.

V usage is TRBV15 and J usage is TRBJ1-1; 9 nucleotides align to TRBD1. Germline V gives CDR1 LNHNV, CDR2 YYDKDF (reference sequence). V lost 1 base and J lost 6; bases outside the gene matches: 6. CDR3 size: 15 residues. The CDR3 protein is CATSRAQGAFSEAFF. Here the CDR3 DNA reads TGTGCCACCAGCAGAGCACAGGGGGCGTTTTCTGAAGCTTTCTTT.

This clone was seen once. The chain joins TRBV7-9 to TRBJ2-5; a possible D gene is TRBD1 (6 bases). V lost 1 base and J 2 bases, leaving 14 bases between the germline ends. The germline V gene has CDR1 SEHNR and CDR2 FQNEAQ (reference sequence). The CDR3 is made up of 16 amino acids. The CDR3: CASSLGPSGDQETQYF. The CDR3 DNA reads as TGTGCCAGCAGCTTAGGCCCCTCAGGGGATCAAGAGACCCAGTACTTC.

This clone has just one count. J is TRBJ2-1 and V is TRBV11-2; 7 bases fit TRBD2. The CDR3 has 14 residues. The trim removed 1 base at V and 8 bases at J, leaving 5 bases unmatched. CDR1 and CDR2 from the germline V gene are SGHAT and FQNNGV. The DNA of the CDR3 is TGTGCCAGCAGCTTAGGAGCGGGGTGGGATGAGCAGTTCTTC. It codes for CASSLGAGWDEQFF. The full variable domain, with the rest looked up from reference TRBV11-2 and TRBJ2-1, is EAGVAQSPRYKIIEKRQSVAFWCNPISGHATLYWYQQILGQGPKLLIQFQNNGVVDDSQLPKDRFSAERLKGVDSTLKIQPAKLEDSAVYLCASSLGAGWDEQFFGPGTRLTVL.

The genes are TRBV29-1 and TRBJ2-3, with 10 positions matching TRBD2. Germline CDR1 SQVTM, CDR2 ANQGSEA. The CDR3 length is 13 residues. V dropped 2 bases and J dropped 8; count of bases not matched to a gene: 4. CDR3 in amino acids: CSVELAGVGTQYF. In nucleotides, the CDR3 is TGCAGCGTTGAACTAGCGGGGGTCGGTACGCAGTATTTT.

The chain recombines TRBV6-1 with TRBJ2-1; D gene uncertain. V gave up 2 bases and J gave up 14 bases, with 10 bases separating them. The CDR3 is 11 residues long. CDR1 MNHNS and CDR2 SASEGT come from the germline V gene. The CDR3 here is CASSESGQKFF. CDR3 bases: TGTGCCAGCAGTGAATCTGGGCAAAAGTTCTTC.

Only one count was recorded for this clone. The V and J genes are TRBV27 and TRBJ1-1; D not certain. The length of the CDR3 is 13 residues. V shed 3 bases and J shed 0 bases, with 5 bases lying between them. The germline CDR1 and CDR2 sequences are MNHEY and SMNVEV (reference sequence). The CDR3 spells CASSFLLNTEAFF. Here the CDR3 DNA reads TGTGCCAGCAGTTTCTTATTGAACACTGAAGCTTTCTTT.

The CDR3 region has the DNA TGTGCCAGCAGCCAAGATAGAACAGGGGGCCATGGCTACACCTTC. Protein: CASSQDRTGGHGYTF. This chain joins TRBV4-2 and TRBJ1-2; 9 bases line up with TRBD1. The junction had 5 bases not matched to a gene; V was cut back by 0 bases and J by 6 bases. Germline-derived CDR1 and CDR2 are LGHNA and YNFKEQ. This CDR3 region has 15 residues.

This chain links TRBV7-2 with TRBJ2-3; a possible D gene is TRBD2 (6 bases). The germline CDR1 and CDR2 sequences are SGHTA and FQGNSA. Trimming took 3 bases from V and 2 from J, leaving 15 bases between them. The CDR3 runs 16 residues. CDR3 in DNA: TGTGCCAGCAGCTTTTTGGGAGGAGGTCCCACAGATACGCAGTATTTT. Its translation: CASSFLGGGPTDTQYF.

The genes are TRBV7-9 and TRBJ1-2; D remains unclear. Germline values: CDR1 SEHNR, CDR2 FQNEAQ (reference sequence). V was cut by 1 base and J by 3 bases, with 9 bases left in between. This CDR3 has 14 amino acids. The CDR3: CASSLVSGYYGYTF. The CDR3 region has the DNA TGTGCCAGCAGCTTAGTTAGCGGTTACTATGGCTACACCTTC. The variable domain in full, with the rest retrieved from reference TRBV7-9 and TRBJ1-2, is DTGVSQNPRHKITKRGQNVTFRCDPISEHNRLYWYRQTLGQGPEFLTYFQNEAQLEKSRLLSDRFSAERPKGSFSTLEIQRTEQGDSAMYLCASSLVSGYYGYTFGSGTRLTVV.

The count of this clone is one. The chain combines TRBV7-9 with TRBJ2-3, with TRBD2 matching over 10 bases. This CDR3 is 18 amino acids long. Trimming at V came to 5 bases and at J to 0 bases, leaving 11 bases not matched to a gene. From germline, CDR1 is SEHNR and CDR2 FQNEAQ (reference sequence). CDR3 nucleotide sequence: TGTGCCAGCAGCCGTACTAGCGGGGATAACCCTAGCACAGATACGCAGTATTTT. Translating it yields CASSRTSGDNPSTDTQYF.

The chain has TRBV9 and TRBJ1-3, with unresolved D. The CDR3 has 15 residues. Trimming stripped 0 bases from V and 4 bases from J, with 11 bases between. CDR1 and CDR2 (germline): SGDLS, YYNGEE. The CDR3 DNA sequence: TGTGCCAGCAGCGTAGGGGTGGCAGCGGGAAACACCATATATTTT. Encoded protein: CASSVGVAAGNTIYF. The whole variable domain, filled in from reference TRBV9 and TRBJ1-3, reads DSGVTQTPKHLITATGQRVTLRCSPRSGDLSVYWYQQSLDQGLQFLIQYYNGEERAKGNILERFSAQQFPDLHSELNLSSLELGDSALYFCASSVGVAAGNTIYFGEGSWLTVV.

The CDR3 spells CASSLVAGKTDTQYF. As DNA, the CDR3 is TGTGCCAGCAGCTTAGTTGCGGGGAAGACAGATACGCAGTATTTT. The chain combines TRBV7-9 with TRBJ2-3; tentatively, D is TRBD2 (6 bases). V was shortened by 1 base and J by 3 bases, with 11 bases between the two germline ends. The CDR3 has 15 amino acids. In germline, CDR1 is SEHNR, CDR2 FQNEAQ (reference sequence).

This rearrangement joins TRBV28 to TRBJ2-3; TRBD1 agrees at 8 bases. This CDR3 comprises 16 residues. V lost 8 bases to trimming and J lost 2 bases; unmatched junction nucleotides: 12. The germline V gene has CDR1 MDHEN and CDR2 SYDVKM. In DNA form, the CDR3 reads TGTGCCAGCCTCCCCCTGGACAGGGATTACACAGATACGCAGTATTTT. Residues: CASLPLDRDYTDTQYF.

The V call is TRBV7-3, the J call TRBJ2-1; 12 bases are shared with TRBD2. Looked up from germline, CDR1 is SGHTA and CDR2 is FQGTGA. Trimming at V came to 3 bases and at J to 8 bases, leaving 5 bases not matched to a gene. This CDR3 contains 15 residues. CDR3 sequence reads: CASSLGTSGYYEQFF. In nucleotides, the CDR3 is TGTGCCAGCAGCTTGGGGACTAGCGGGTACTATGAGCAGTTCTTC.